One sample yielded the 13 T cell receptor beta chains listed below, sequenced in a study of human T cells and chemical hapten exposure. Documented time point: patch test 3, about 24 weeks after DPC sensitization. Stated treatment: therapeutic diphenylcyclopropenone sensitization with weekly scalp DPC. Each CDR3 protein is one row after TCRdb ran MiXCR on the RACE reads. The sample records about 160,000 distinct CDR3 sequences, about a quarter being singletons. The material sequenced was whole blood, taken in connection with sensitization to the hapten diphenylcyclopropenone (DPC). These receptors were collected from a woman between 18 and 30 years old with alopecia areata. Some clones in this sample may be carry-over from other donors' samples.

The V call is TRBV4-3, the J call TRBJ2-1; 12 nucleotides align to TRBD1. In germline, CDR1 is LGHNA, CDR2 YSLEER. J lost 10 bases, V lost 1 base, and 8 bases had no gene match. The CDR3 sequence is 16 residues long. Written as DNA, the CDR3 is TGCGCCAGCAGCCAAGCGGTGGGACAGGGGGCCGGGGAGCAGTTCTTC. Residues: CASSQAVGQGAGEQFF.

This clonotype was observed a handful of times. This chain's CDR3 is CASTVGLVITDTQYF. CDR3 sequence (DNA): TGTGCCAGCACCGTGGGACTAGTGATCACAGATACGCAGTATTTT. The J gene is TRBJ2-3, the V gene TRBV9; 8 bases fit TRBD2. The ends lost 6 bases at V and 2 bases at J; junction bases unmatched: 8. Germline V gene sequence: CDR1 SGDLS, CDR2 YYNGEE. This CDR3 has 15 amino acids. Full variable domain (missing parts from reference TRBV9 and TRBJ2-3): DSGVTQTPKHLITATGQRVTLRCSPRSGDLSVYWYQQSLDQGLQFLIQYYNGEERAKGNILERFSAQQFPDLHSELNLSSLELGDSALYFCASTVGLVITDTQYFGPGTRLTVL.

This clonotype was seen a few times. V and J are TRBV29-1 and TRBJ2-5, with a possible D match to TRBD1 (6 bases). Trimming pared 6 bases from V and 2 bases from J, leaving 10 bases between. The CDR3 is 12 residues long. CDR1 SQVTM and CDR2 ANQGSEA come from the germline V gene. CDR3 DNA sequence: TGCAGCGTAAGAGGGACACAAGAGACCCAGTACTTC. This codes for CSVRGTQETQYF.

This clonotype was seen more than once but under ten times. The chain uses TRBV20-1 and TRBJ2-2; D is uncertain. The CDR3 is 14 residues long. CDR1 and CDR2 from the germline V gene are DFQATT and SNEGSKA (reference sequence). The V end lost 2 bases, the J end lost 1 base, and 8 bases lay between the germline ends. CDR3 protein: CSARLDGNTGELFF. In DNA form, the CDR3 reads TGCAGTGCTAGACTCGACGGGAACACCGGGGAGCTGTTTTTT.

The chain couples TRBV11-2 to TRBJ1-5; D may be TRBD1 (5 bases). The CDR3 extends over 13 amino acids. Germline V lookup: CDR1 SGHAT, CDR2 FQNNGV. V was cut by 3 bases and J by 6 bases, with 9 bases left in between. The CDR3, as DNA: TGTGCCAGCAGCTTTGAGGGGCTTCAGCCCCAGCATTTT. This gives the protein CASSFEGLQPQHF.

The gene calls are TRBV4-3 and TRBJ1-2; weak D call: TRBD1 (6 bases). Looked up from germline, CDR1 is LGHNA and CDR2 is YSLEER. The CDR3 contains 18 residues. With 0 bases removed from V and 0 bases from J, the gap between germline ends came to 17 bases. CDR3 DNA: TGCGCCAGCAGCCAAGACCCCGTAGGGGGGACGGCTAACTATGGCTACACCTTC. This gives the protein CASSQDPVGGTANYGYTF.

This clonotype turned up a few times. The CDR3 DNA follows: TGCAGCGTTGGGAGGGGATCGAACTATGGCTACACCTTC. It codes for CSVGRGSNYGYTF. The rearrangement joins TRBV29-1 to TRBJ1-2; the D gene is possibly TRBD1 (5 bases). The CDR3 totals 13 residues. V was clipped by 4 bases and J by 2 bases, with 11 bases between them. Germline CDR1 SQVTM, CDR2 ANQGSEA.

This clonotype was detected once. The V gene is TRBV7-2, the J gene TRBJ2-3; D may correspond to TRBD1 or TRBD2 (5 bases each). Trimming stripped 5 bases from V and 2 bases from J, with 14 bases between. The CDR3 length is 15 residues. Per germline, CDR1 SGHTA and CDR2 FQGNSA. The CDR3 spells CASSPRGPATDTQYF. For the CDR3, the DNA is TGTGCCAGCAGCCCAAGGGGACCAGCCACAGATACGCAGTATTTT.

This clonotype was seen a handful of times. The rearrangement joins TRBV20-1 to TRBJ2-3; the D is unclear. The CDR3 runs 13 residues. Germline CDR1 is DFQATT and CDR2 is SNEGSKA (reference sequence). Trimming took off 6 bases at V and 0 bases at J, with 10 bases between the two ends. CDR3 in amino acids: CSAFNPSTDTQYF. DNA for the CDR3: TGCAGTGCCTTCAATCCTAGCACAGATACGCAGTATTTT.

This clonotype was observed a handful of times. The rearrangement links TRBV21-1 to TRBJ2-5. TRBV21-1 counts as a pseudogene. This CDR3 comprises 13 residues. The CDR3 bases are TGTGCCAGCAGCAAAGACGGCGGTGAGACCCAGTACTTC. Its translation is CASSKDGGETQYF.

V and J are TRBV7-2 and TRBJ2-6; 7 nucleotides align to TRBD1. The junction had 8 bases not matched to a gene; V was cut back by 5 bases and J by 4 bases. The CDR3 sequence is 16 residues long. Germline CDR1 SGHTA, CDR2 FQGNSA. CDR3 in DNA: TGTGCCAGCAGCCTACAGGGGCCTCCCGGGGCCAACGTCCTGACTTTC. This translates into CASSLQGPPGANVLTF.

The DNA of the CDR3 is TGCAGTGCTAGAGGCGAGGAGCAGTACTTC. As protein: CSARGEEQYF. The chain joins TRBV20-1 to TRBJ2-7; D uncertain. V gave up 1 base and J gave up 7 bases, with 5 bases separating them. Germline V CDR1 and CDR2: DFQATT, SNEGSKA (reference sequence). This CDR3 has 10 residues.

This clonotype was counted at least ten times. The CDR3 sequence: CSGILGAYEQYF. CDR3 nucleotide sequence: TGCAGCGGGATCCTAGGAGCCTACGAGCAGTACTTC. The rearrangement links TRBV29-1 to TRBJ2-7; D gene ambiguous. The V gene's germline CDR1 is SQVTM and CDR2 ANQGSEA. V was pared by 7 bases and J by 2 bases, with 12 bases between. The CDR3 consists of 12 residues.